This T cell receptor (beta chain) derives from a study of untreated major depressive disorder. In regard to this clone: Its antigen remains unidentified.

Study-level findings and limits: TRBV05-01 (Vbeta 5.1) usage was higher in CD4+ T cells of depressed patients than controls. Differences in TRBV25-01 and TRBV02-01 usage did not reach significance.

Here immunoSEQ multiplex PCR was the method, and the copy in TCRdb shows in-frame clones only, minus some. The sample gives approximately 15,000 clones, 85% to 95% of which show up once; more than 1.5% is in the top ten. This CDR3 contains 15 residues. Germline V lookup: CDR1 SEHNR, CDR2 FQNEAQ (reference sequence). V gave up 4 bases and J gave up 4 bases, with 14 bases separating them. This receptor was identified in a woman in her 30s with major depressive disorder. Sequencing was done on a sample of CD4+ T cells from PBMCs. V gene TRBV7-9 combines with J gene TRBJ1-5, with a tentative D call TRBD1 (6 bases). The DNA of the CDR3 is TGTGCCAGCAGCTACGGGGGACATTTAAATCAGCCCCAGCATTTT. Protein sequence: CASSYGGHLNQPQHF.